This T cell receptor beta chain was identified during a study of T-cell memory formation after mild COVID-19. Study information: The TCR clusters were mostly specific to one donor.

V trimming: 0 bases; J trimming: 2 bases; junction bases outside the gene matches: 5. The CDR3 is 16 residues long. CDR1 SGHKS and CDR2 YYEKEE come from the germline V gene (reference sequence). TCR alpha and TCR beta cDNA libraries carrying sample barcodes and UMIs came from 5'RACE with constant-segment primers. MiXCR, run by TCRdb on the 5' RACE reads, gives a single entry per CDR3 protein. Among roughly 560,000 distinct CDR3 sequences listed, around 21% were seen once. In its sample, this clonotype was seen a few times. The antigen is undetermined. Findings of the study overall: Memory cells collected pre-infection included some clones that later responded, suggesting cross-reactive memory joined.

What was sequenced was PBMCs or a T cell subset sorted from them (not recorded which). V is TRBV5-5 and J is TRBJ2-1, with 7 bases lining up with TRBD2. This clonotype was sampled from an adult woman who had mild COVID-19 (a few samples of this study predate the infection). Cell type and time point are not known. The CDR3 DNA is TGTGCCAGCAGCTTGGACCTAGCGGTGACCTACAATGAGCAGTTCTTC. This sequence encodes CASSLDLAVTYNEQFF.